This T cell receptor (beta chain) emerged from a study of pediatric ulcerative colitis (dated by TCRdb to between 2017 and 2020). For the wider study: Pancolitis was present in more than five ulcerative colitis patients and left-sided colitis in two, and histology consistent with ulcerative colitis was found in all of these patients. By Pediatric Ulcerative Colitis Activity Index, mild disease was classified in a couple of patients, moderate disease in several and acute severe colitis in three. From about ten newly diagnosed, treatment-naive pediatric ulcerative colitis patients and four non-IBD control children, paired blood and rectal samples were collected.

CDR1 is given as LNHDA and CDR2 as SQIVND, both from the germline V gene (reference sequence). The CDR3 runs 15 amino acids, cysteine and phenylalanine included. Of the read, only the CDR3 DNA is kept; its 45 bases are in frame from base 1. Clipping removes 4 bases from V and 3 bases from J, with 7 as the unmatched junction base count. One to two pinch biopsies were taken from the rectum for research during colonoscopy. Before the diagnostic colonoscopy, none of the ulcerative colitis patients had been given any immunosuppressive medication. Before DNA was isolated, the rectal biopsies underwent proteinase K digestion. The Wizard kit (Promega) was used to extract genomic DNA from the blood and intestinal samples. Rearranged CDR3 beta regions were amplified from genomic DNA with multiplex V and J primers using the immunoSEQ TRB Survey service. Survey-level sequencing depth of up to 500,000 reads per sample was used to keep depth equal across samples. Libraries were purified and pooled, and sequencing was performed on Illumina technology. Processing in the source paper ran as follows. Productive clonality, sample overlap, pairwise scatters, CDR3 beta length, V/D/J gene usage and productiveness were all assessed with the immunoSEQ online tools. Calculated diversity was defined as the number of unique rearrangements divided by total templates, multiplied by 100, and Shannon and Simpson indices were computed as well. Principal component analysis was performed on Z-score normalized data with the R prcomp function and the ggbiplot package. Morisita's index was used to quantify the clonal overlap between blood and rectum within each subject. The table comes from immuneACCESS by way of TCRdb, which keeps in-frame sequences with V and J called. Part of the clones is missing from these tables; in studies checked, under half for an unresolved V gene and the rest for unknown reasons. That table supplies the V and J calls and clone size; D and trimming were determined from the DNA. This sample holds under 50,000 clones; 60% to 85% were observed only once. Of the sample, 3% to 4.5% is held by the ten largest clones.

What the research found in general, with its limitations: For technical reasons, substantially fewer templates were yielded by the blood samples of two patients, and these blood samples were excluded from blood-rectal overlap analysis. Significantly higher autologous blood-rectal clonal overlap was found in ulcerative colitis patients than in controls, which suggested increased T cell trafficking to inflamed tissue. A couple of rectal CDR3 clonotypes turned up in every ulcerative colitis patient but in none of the controls. Rectal pinch biopsies may have included blood-derived T cells, especially in patients with overt colitis. Features of the rectal repertoire distinguished controls, mild-moderate colitis patients and acute severe colitis patients, and in acute severe colitis, rectal diversity was reduced because of clonal expansions. Because repertoires came from total lymphocyte DNA, patterns in rare subsets such as regulatory T cells may not be reflected. The healthy control group was small, with only a few individuals.

A note on this clone: This receptor's antigen is unknown. The input lacks base qualities; no much larger clone sits a single base away.

The TCR originated in a girl between 10 and 17 years old with moderate ulcerative colitis. Sequencing was carried out using gut tissue. The rearrangement combines TRBV19 with TRBJ2-7; 9 bases in the middle match TRBD2. The DNA reads TGTGCCAGTAGTAGGGATAGCGGGAGCCACTACGAGCAGTACTTC. Its amino acids are CASSRDSGSHYEQYF.